This TCR beta chain emerged from a study of cytomegalovirus exposure and HLA in healthy donors. Study information: The early release's HLA-typed donors yielded 65 million to 85 million unique TCRs.

CDR3 length: 16 residues. Trimming removed 7 bases from V and 2 bases from J; junction bases left unmatched: 8. Germline V lookup: CDR1 SNHLY, CDR2 FYNNEI. About this clone itself: What it binds is unknown.

The primer mix had 60 Vbeta and 13 Jbeta primers. The table came from immunoSEQ multiplex PCR; TCRdb's copy has only in-frame clones and leaves some out. The table shows some 90,000 clones, with approximately 83% occurring only once. Study-level results: Overall, about 160 TCR beta chains were annotated as cytomegalovirus-associated. Trimming of TCR beta V- and J-genes showed a link, identified in a later analysis, to a missense DCLRE1C variant.

Samples came from healthy bone marrow donors. Sequencing input: PBMCs. This TCR came from a man aged 50-59 years in good health and CMV-seronegative. The chain joins TRBV2 to TRBJ2-6; 7 bases align to TRBD2. The CDR3, as DNA: TGTGCCAGCATAGCAGGCGGGGGTGCTGGGGCCAACGTCCTGACTTTC. Protein sequence: CASIAGGGAGANVLTF.